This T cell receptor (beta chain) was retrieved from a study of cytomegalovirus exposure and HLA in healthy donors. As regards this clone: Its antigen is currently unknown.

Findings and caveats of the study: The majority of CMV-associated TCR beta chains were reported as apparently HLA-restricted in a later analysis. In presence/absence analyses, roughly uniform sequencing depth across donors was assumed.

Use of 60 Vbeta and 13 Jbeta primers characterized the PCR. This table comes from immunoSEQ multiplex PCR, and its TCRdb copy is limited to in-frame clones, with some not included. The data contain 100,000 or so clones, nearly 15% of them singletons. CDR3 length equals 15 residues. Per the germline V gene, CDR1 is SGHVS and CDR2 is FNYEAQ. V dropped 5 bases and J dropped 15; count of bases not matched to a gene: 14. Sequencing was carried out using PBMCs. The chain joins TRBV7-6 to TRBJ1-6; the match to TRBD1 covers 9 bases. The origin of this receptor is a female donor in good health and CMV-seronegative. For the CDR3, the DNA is TGTGCCAGCAGCACATCCGGGACAGGGTTCGGGATCCTCCACTTT. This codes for CASSTSGTGFGILHF.